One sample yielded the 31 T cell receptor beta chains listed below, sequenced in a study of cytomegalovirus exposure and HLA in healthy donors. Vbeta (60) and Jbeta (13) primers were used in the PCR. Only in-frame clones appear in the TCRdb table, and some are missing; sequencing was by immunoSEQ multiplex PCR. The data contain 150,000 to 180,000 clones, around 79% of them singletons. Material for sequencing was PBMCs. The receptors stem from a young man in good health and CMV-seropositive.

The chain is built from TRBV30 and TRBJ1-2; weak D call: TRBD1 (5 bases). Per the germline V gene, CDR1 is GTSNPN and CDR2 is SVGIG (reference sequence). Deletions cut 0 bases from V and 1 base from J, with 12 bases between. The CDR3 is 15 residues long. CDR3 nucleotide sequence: TGTGCCTGGAGTGTATTGATGGGGCTTAACTATGGCTACACCTTC. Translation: CAWSVLMGLNYGYTF.

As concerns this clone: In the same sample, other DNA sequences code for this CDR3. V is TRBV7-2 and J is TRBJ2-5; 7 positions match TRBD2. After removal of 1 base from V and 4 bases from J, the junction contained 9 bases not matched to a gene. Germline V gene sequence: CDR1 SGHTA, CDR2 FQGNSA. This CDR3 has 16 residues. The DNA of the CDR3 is TGTGCCAGCAGCTTAGGGCGGGGGTTTGGGGTAGAGACCCAGTACTTC. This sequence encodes CASSLGRGFGVETQYF.

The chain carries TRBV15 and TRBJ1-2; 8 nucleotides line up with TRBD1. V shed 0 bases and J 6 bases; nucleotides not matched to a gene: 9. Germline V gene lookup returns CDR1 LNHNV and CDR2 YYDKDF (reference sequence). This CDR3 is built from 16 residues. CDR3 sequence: CATSRDLERQGNGYTF. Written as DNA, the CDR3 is TGTGCCACCAGCAGAGATCTAGAGAGACAGGGGAATGGCTACACCTTC.

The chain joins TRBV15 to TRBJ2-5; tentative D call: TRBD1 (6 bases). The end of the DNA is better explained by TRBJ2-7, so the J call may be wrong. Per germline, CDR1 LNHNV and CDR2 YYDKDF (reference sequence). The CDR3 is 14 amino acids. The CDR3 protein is CATSRTGPRNEQYF. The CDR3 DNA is TGTGCCACCAGCAGAACAGGGCCAAGGAACGAGCAGTACTTC.

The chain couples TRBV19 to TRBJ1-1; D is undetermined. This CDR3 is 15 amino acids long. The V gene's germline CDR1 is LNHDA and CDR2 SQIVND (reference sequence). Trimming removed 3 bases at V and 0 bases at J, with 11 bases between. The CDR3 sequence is CASSMVKQLNTEAFF. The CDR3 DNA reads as TGTGCCAGTAGTATGGTGAAACAATTGAACACTGAAGCTTTCTTT.

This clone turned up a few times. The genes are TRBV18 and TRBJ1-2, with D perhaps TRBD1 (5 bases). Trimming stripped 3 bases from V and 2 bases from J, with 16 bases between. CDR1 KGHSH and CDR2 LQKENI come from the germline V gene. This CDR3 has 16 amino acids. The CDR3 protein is CASSPPLTVVNYGYTF. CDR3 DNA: TGTGCCAGCTCACCCCCTTTGACAGTTGTGAACTATGGCTACACCTTC.

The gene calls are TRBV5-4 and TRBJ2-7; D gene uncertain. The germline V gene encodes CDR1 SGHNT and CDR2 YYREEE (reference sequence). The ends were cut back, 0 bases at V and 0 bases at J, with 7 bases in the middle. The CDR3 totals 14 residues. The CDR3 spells CASSLDPSSYEQYF. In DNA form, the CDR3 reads TGTGCCAGCAGCTTGGATCCTAGCTCCTACGAGCAGTACTTC.

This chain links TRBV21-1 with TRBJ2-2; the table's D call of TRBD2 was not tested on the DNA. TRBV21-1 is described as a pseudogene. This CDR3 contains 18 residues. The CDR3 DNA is TGTGCCAGCAGCAAAGCTCCGGGACTAGCGGGATATTCCGGGGAGCTGTTTTTT. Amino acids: CASSKAPGLAGYSGELFF.

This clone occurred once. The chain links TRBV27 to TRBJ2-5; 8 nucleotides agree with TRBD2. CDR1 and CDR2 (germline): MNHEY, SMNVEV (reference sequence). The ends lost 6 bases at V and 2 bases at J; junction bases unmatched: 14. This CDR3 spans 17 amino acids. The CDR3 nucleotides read TGTGCCAGCAGGCCCTGGTCCACTAGCGGCCGGCAAGAGACCCAGTACTTC. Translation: CASRPWSTSGRQETQYF.

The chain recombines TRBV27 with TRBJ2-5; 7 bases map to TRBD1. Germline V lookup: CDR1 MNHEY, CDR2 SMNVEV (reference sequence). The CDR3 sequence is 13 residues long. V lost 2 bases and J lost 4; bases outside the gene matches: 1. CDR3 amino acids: CASSLAGGETQYF. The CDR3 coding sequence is TGTGCCAGCAGTTTAGCAGGGGGAGAGACCCAGTACTTC.

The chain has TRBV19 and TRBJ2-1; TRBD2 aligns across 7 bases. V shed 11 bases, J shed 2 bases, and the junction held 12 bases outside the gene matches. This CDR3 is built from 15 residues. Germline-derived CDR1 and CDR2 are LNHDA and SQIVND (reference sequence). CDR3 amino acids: CAAAPVAGTYNEQFF. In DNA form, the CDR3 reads TGTGCCGCTGCCCCGGTAGCGGGTACCTACAATGAGCAGTTCTTC. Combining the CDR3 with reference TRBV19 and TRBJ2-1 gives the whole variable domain DGGITQSPKYLFRKEGQNVTLSCEQNLNHDAMYWYRQDPGQGLRLIYYSQIVNDFQKGDIAEGYSVSREKKESFPLTVTSAQKNPTAFYLCAAAPVAGTYNEQFFGPGTRLTVL.

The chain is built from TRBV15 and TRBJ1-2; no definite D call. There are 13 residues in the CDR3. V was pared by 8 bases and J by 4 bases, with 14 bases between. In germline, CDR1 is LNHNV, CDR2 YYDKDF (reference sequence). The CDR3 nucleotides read TGTGCCACCGCCAGCGTGGATGGCTATGGCTACACCTTC. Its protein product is CATASVDGYGYTF.

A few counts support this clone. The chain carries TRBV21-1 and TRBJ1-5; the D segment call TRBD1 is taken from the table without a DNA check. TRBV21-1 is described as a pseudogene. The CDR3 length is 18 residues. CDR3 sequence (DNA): TGTGCCAAGATCCTCGGCAGGCTGGGTCGATATAGCAATCAGCCCCAGCATTTT. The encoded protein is CAKILGRLGRYSNQPQHF.

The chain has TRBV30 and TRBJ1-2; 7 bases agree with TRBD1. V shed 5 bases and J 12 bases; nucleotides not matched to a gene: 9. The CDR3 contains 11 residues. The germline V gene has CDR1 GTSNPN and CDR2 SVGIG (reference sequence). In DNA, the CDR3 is TGTGCCTGGGCGGGTCATAGGGGGCACACCTTC. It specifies CAWAGHRGHTF.

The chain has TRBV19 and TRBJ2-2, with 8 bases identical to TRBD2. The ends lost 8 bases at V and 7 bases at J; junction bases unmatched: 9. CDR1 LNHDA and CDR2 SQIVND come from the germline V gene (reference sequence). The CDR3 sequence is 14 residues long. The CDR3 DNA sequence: TGTGCCAGTGAGAAGCGGGAGAATCACGGGGAGCTGTTTTTT. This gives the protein CASEKRENHGELFF.

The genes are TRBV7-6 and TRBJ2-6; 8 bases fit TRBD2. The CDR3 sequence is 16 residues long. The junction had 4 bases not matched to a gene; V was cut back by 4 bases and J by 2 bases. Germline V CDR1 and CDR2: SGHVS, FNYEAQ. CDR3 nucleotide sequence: TGTGCCAGCAGCTCTCGGGGGGGGGCTGGGGCCAACGTCCTGACTTTC. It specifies CASSSRGGAGANVLTF. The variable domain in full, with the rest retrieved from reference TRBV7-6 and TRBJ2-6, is GAGVSQSPRYKVTKRGQDVALRCDPISGHVSLYWYRQALGQGPEFLTYFNYEAQQDKSGLPNDRFSAERPEGSISTLTIQRTEQRDSAMYRCASSSRGGAGANVLTFGAGSRLTVL.

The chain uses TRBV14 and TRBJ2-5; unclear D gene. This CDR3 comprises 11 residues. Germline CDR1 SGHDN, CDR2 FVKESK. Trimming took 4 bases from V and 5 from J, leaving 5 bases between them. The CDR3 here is CASSPGETQYF. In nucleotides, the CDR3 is TGTGCCAGCAGCCCAGGCGAGACCCAGTACTTC.

The CDR3 sequence: CARQDFGEQYF. The CDR3 bases are TGTGCCAGACAGGATTTCGGCGAGCAGTACTTC. V gene TRBV2 combines with J gene TRBJ2-7; the D gene is possibly TRBD1 (5 bases). Trimming shortened V by 9 bases and J by 6 bases, and 12 bases separated the two germline ends. From germline, CDR1 is SNHLY and CDR2 FYNNEI. This CDR3 region has 11 residues.

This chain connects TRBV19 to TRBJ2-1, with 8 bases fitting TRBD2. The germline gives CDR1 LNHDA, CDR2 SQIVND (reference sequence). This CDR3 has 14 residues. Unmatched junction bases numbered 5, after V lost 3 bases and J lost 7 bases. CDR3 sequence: CASSMASGGNEQFF. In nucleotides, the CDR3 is TGTGCCAGTAGTATGGCCAGCGGGGGTAATGAGCAGTTCTTC.

The chain's CDR3 is CASSPQDGGPLSTDTQYF. The CDR3 nucleotides read TGTGCCAGCAGCCCCCAGGATGGTGGGCCGCTTAGCACAGATACGCAGTATTTT. The rearrangement uses TRBV4-2 and TRBJ2-3; no clear D gene. The CDR3 has 18 residues. CDR1 and CDR2 from the germline V gene are LGHNA and YNFKEQ. Trimming removed 4 bases from V and 0 bases from J, with 20 bases in between.

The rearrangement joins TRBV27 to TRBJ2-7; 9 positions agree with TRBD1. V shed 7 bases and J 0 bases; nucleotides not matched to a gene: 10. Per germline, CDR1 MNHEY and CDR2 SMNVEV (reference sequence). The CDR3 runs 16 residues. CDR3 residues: CASIQRGTGSSYEQYF. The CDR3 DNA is TGTGCCAGCATTCAAAGGGGGACAGGGAGCTCCTACGAGCAGTACTTC.

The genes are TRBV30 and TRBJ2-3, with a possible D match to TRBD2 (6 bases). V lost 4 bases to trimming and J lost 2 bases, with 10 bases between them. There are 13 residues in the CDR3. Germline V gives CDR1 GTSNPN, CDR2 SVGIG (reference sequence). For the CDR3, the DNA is TGTGCCTGGACCCGGGACTTCACAGATACGCAGTATTTT. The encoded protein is CAWTRDFTDTQYF.

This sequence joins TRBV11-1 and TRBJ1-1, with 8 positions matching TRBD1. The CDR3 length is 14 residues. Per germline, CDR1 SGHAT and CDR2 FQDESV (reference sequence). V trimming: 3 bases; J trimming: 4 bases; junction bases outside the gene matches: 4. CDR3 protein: CASSFRDRLTEAFF. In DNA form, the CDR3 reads TGTGCCAGCAGCTTCCGGGACAGGCTCACTGAAGCTTTCTTT.

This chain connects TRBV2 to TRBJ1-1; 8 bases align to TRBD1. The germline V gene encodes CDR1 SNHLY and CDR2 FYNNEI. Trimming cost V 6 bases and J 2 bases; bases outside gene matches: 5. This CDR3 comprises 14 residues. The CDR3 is CASRPQGVNTEAFF. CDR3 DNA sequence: TGTGCCAGCAGGCCACAGGGGGTTAACACTGAAGCTTTCTTT.

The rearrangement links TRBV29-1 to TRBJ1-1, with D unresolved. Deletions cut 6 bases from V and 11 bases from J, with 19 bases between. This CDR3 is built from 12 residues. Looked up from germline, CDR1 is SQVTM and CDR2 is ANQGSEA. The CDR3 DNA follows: TGCAGCGTCATGACTTCTAGCTTAGAGGCTTTCTTT. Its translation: CSVMTSSLEAFF.

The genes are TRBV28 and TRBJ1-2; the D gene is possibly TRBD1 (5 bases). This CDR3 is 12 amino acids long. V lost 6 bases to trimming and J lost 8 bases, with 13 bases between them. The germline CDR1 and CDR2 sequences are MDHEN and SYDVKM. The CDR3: CASRYQGQGYTF. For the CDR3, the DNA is TGTGCCAGCAGATATCAGGGTCAGGGCTACACCTTC.

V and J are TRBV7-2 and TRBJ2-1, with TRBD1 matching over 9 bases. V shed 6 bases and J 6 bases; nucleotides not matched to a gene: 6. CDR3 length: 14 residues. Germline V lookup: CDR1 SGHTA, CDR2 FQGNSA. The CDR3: CASSRQGVINEQFF. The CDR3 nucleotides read TGTGCCAGCAGTCGACAGGGGGTGATCAATGAGCAGTTCTTC.

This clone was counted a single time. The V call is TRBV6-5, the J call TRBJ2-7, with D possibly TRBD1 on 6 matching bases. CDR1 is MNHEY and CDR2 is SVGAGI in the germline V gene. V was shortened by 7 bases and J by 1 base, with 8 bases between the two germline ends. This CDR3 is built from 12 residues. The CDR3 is CASKGQSYEQYF. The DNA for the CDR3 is TGTGCCAGCAAGGGACAATCCTACGAGCAGTACTTC.

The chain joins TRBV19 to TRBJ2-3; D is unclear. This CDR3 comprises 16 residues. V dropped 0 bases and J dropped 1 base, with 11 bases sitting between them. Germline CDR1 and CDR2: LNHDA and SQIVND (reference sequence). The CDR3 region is CASSIDRTVRTDTQYF. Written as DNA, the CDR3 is TGTGCCAGTAGTATAGATCGAACAGTCCGCACAGATACGCAGTATTTT.

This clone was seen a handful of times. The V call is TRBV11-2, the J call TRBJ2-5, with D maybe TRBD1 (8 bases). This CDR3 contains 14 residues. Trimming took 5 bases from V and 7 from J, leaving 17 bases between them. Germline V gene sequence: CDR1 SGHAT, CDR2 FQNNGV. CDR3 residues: CASSGGAGTGTQYF. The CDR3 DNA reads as TGTGCCAGCAGCGGGGGGGCCGGGACAGGGACCCAGTACTTC. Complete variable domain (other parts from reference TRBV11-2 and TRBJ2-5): EAGVAQSPRYKIIEKRQSVAFWCNPISGHATLYWYQQILGQGPKLLIQFQNNGVVDDSQLPKDRFSAERLKGVDSTLKIQPAKLEDSAVYLCASSGGAGTGTQYFGPGTRLLVL.

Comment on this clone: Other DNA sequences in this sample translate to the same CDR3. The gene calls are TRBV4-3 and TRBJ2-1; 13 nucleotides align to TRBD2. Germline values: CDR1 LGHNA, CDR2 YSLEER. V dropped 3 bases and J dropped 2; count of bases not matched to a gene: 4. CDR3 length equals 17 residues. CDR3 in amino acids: CASSQGTSGGAYNEQFF. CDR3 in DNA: TGCGCCAGCAGCCAGGGCACTAGCGGGGGGGCCTACAATGAGCAGTTCTTC.